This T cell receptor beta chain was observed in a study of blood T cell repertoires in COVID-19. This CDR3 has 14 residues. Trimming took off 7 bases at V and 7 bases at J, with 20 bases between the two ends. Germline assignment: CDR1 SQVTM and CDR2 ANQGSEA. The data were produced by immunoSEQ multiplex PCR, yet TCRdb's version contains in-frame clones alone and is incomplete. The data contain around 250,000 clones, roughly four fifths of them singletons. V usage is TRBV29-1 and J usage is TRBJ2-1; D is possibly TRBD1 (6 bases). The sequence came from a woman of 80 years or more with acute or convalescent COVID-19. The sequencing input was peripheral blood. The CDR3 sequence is CSASQGFFNNEQFF. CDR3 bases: TGCAGCGCCTCACAGGGTTTTTTTAATAATGAGCAGTTCTTC.